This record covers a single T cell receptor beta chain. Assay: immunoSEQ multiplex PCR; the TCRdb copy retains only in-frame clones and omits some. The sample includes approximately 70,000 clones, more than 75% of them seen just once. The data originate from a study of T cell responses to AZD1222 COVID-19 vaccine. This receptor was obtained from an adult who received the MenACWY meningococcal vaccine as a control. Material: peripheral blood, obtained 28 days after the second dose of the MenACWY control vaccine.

In DNA form, the CDR3 reads TGTGCCAGCAGTTCCTACAGGGTCCCCAATGGCTACACCTTC. Residues: CASSSYRVPNGYTF. The chain uses TRBV6-5 and TRBJ1-2; perhaps TRBD1 as D (6 bases). The V gene lost 4 bases and the J gene lost 6 bases, with 15 bases spanning the gap. The CDR3 covers 14 residues. Per germline, CDR1 MNHEY and CDR2 SVGAGI.